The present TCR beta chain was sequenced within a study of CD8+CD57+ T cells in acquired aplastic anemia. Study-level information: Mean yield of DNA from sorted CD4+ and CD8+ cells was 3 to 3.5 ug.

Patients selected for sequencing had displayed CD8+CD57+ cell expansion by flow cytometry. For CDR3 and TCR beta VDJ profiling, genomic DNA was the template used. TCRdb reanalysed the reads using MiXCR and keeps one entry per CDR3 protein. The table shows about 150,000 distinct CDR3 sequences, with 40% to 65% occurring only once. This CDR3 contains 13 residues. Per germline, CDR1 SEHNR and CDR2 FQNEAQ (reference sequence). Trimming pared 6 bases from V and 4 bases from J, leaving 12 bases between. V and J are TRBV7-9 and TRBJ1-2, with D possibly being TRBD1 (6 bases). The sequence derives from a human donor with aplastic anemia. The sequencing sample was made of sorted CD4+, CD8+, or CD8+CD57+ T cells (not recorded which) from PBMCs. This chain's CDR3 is CASRGGGPYGYTF. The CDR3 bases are TGTGCCAGCAGAGGAGGGGGTCCCTATGGCTACACCTTC.